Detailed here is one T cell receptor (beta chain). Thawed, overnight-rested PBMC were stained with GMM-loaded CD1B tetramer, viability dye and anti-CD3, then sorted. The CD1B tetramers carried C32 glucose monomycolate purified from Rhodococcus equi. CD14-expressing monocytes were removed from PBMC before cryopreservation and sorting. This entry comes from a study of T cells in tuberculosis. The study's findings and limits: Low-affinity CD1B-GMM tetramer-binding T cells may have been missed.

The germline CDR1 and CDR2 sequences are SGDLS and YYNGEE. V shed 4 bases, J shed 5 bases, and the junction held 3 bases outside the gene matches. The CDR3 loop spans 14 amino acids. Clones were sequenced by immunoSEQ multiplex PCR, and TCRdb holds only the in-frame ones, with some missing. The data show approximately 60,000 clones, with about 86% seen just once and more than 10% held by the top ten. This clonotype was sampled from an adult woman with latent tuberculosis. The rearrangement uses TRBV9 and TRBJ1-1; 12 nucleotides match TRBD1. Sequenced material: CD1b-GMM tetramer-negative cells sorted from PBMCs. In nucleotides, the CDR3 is TGTGCCAGCAGCTCGGGACAGGGGGCAACTGAAGCTTTCTTT. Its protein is CASSSGQGATEAFF.